Presented here are 32 T cell receptor beta chains from one specimen sequenced in a study of T-cell reconstitution after alpha-beta-depleted transplantation in children listed by TCRdb under 2016. The library was obtained by PCR. The sequencer was an Illumina HiSeq 2500. Molecular barcoding was employed in the preparation of TCR libraries, with unique molecular identifiers being used to normalize TCRbeta repertoire quantification. The raw public data were reprocessed by TCRdb itself: fastp quality trimming at Q25, MiXCR clonotype calling, in-frame beta chains only. Records with the same CDR3 protein are collapsed into one entry carrying the most frequent genes and DNA. A total of about 110,000 distinct CDR3 sequences appear in this sample, 9% to 12% of them only once. The leading ten clones occupy approximately 7.9% of the sample. The sequencing here drew on PBMCs from the stem cell graft donor, taken from the stem cell graft. These receptors all come from a human donor who donated a stem cell graft to a child with acute lymphoblastic leukemia.

About this clonotype: This may be a read error, as it is one base from a much larger clone. This chain uses TRBV6-1 with TRBJ1-2, with 7 positions matching TRBD1. The germline V gene has CDR1 MNHNS and CDR2 SASEGT. V trimming: 10 bases; J trimming: 7 bases; junction bases outside the gene matches: 12. There are 13 residues in the CDR3. CDR3: CATSDGTAGGYTF. DNA of the CDR3: TGTGCCACCAGCGATGGGACAGCCGGTGGCTACACCTTC.

This clonotype was detected ten times or more. The chain carries TRBV6-2 or TRBV6-3 and TRBJ1-2; TRBD1 aligns across 7 bases. V shed 7 bases, J shed 5 bases, and the junction held 4 bases outside the gene matches. This CDR3 is built from 12 residues. Germline-derived CDR1 and CDR2 are MNHEY and SVGEGT. CDR3 nucleotide sequence: TGTGCCAGCAACGACAGGGTTTATGGCTACACCTTC. This translates into CASNDRVYGYTF.

This clonotype occurred a few times. The chain joins TRBV20-1 to TRBJ2-3; 9 bases match TRBD1. This CDR3 comprises 17 residues. The ends lost 5 bases at V and 3 bases at J; junction bases unmatched: 15. In germline, CDR1 is DFQATT, CDR2 SNEGSKA (reference sequence). For the CDR3, the DNA is TGCAGTGCTTCCGGACAGGGGTCGGGCTTTGGGACAGATACGCAGTATTTT. It encodes CSASGQGSGFGTDTQYF.

CDR3 sequence reads: CASSMDRAGANQPQHF. As DNA, the CDR3 is TGTGCCAGTAGTATGGACAGAGCGGGGGCCAATCAGCCCCAGCATTTT. The rearrangement uses TRBV19 and TRBJ1-5; possible D gene TRBD1, 6 bases. Germline V gene data show CDR1 as LNHDA and CDR2 as SQIVND (reference sequence). This CDR3 comprises 16 residues. Trimming pared 3 bases from V and 3 bases from J, leaving 15 bases between.

This clonotype was picked up many times. The J gene is TRBJ1-2, the V gene TRBV5-1; a possible D gene is TRBD1 (6 bases). The CDR3 runs to 16 residues. Germline V CDR1 and CDR2: SGHRS, YFSETQ. The germline V and J ends were trimmed by 4 bases and 2 bases, with 18 bases remaining between them. This CDR3 is CASSLTVVQGNYGYTF. The DNA for the CDR3 is TGCGCCAGCAGCCTCACCGTAGTACAGGGAAACTATGGCTACACCTTC.

This clonotype was seen repeatedly, ten times or more. The chain has TRBV6-5 and TRBJ1-2; a weak D match, TRBD1 (6 bases). Germline V gene data show CDR1 as MNHEY and CDR2 as SVGAGI. V was pared by 7 bases and J by 5 bases, with 14 bases between. CDR3 length: 13 residues. The CDR3 region is CASTRGQYYGYTF. CDR3 nucleotides: TGTGCCAGCACTCGAGGACAGTATTATGGCTACACCTTC.

This clonotype was picked up many times. V is TRBV18 and J is TRBJ1-5; D is possibly TRBD1 (6 bases). Trimming removed 1 base at V and 7 bases at J, with 17 bases between. Germline lookup yields CDR1 KGHSH and CDR2 LQKENI. This CDR3 comprises 16 residues. In nucleotides, the CDR3 is TGTGCCAGCTCACCACAGGGGGGCCAAAAAAGGCAGCCCCAGCATTTT. This gives the protein CASSPQGGQKRQPQHF.

This clonotype was counted many times. The CDR3 is CSARDRGTEAFF. The CDR3 DNA reads TGCAGTGCTAGAGATCGGGGGACTGAAGCTTTCTTT. The rearrangement joins TRBV20-1 to TRBJ1-1, with D maybe TRBD1 (5 bases). V shed 0 bases and J shed 5 bases, with 7 bases lying between them. CDR1 is DFQATT and CDR2 is SNEGSKA in the germline V gene (reference sequence). The CDR3 loop spans 12 amino acids.

There are many counts of this clonotype. This sequence joins TRBV18 and TRBJ1-3; TRBD1 might be the D (6 bases). The CDR3 spans 18 residues. V dropped 5 bases and J dropped 0 bases, with 20 bases sitting between them. CDR1 is KGHSH and CDR2 is LQKENI in the germline V gene. CDR3 residues: CASSKPGGGGLSGNTIYF. The CDR3 nucleotides read TGTGCCAGCTCAAAGCCCGGCGGAGGGGGACTCTCTGGAAACACCATATATTTT. The whole variable domain, remainder taken from reference TRBV18 and TRBJ1-3, is NAGVMQNPRHLVRRRGQEARLRCSPMKGHSHVYWYRQLPEEGLKFMVYLQKENIIDESGMPKERFSAEFPKEGPSILRIQQVVRGDSAAYFCASSKPGGGGLSGNTIYFGEGSWLTVV.

This clonotype was observed at least ten times. This chain links TRBV6-2 or TRBV6-3 with TRBJ2-2, with D perhaps TRBD1 (6 bases). Trimming cost V 7 bases and J 4 bases, with 13 bases left between them. Germline CDR1 MNHEY, CDR2 SVGEGT. The CDR3 is 14 amino acids. DNA of the CDR3: TGTGCCAGCACCATTAGAGGGGGCACCGGGGAGCTGTTTTTT. Translating gives CASTIRGGTGELFF.

Many counts were recorded for this clonotype. The chain carries TRBV7-3 and TRBJ2-7, with TRBD1 matching 9 bases. Germline V gene lookup returns CDR1 SGHTA and CDR2 FQGTGA. V shed 4 bases, J shed 4 bases, and the junction held 2 bases outside the gene matches. The CDR3 consists of 13 residues. The CDR3 is CASSSTGGYEQYF. The CDR3 DNA is TGTGCCAGCAGCTCGACAGGGGGGTACGAGCAGTACTTC.

This clonotype occurred many times. This sequence joins TRBV15 and TRBJ2-1; D possibly uses TRBD1 or TRBD2 (6 bases each). The CDR3 consists of 17 residues. Germline values: CDR1 LNHNV, CDR2 YYDKDF (reference sequence). V was clipped by 1 base and J by 1 base, with 14 bases between them. CDR3 loop: CATSRARGGGSYNEQFF. The CDR3 DNA sequence: TGTGCCACCAGCAGAGCCCGAGGGGGAGGTTCCTACAATGAGCAGTTCTTC.

Points on this clonotype: A read error may explain this, as a much larger clone is one base away. The J gene is TRBJ2-7, the V gene TRBV5-1; maybe TRBD1 (6 bases). CDR3 length: 14 amino acids. In germline, CDR1 is SGHRS, CDR2 YFSETQ. V lost 4 bases and J 6 bases, leaving 17 bases between the germline ends. Here the CDR3 reads CASSPVTGGVEQYF. The CDR3 nucleotides are TGCGCCAGCAGCCCCGTGACAGGAGGTGTCGAGCAGTACTTC.

This clonotype was detected many times. Relative to the germline gene, one junction end is altered; a read error may explain this. The chain recombines TRBV7-9 with TRBJ2-7; 7 bases are shared with TRBD1. This CDR3 is built from 14 residues. Germline V lookup: CDR1 SEHNR, CDR2 FQNEAQ (reference sequence). For the CDR3, the DNA is TGTGCCAGCACCTTAAGGGACAGTCCCTACGAGCAGTACTTC. It codes for CASTLRDSPYEQYF.

This clonotype was seen ten or more times. The chain has TRBV9 and TRBJ1-4; no clear D. The CDR3 consists of 15 residues. The germline V and J ends were trimmed by 0 bases and 4 bases, with 10 bases remaining between them. Germline CDR1 is SGDLS and CDR2 is YYNGEE. The CDR3 region is CASSVEGGFNEKLFF. The CDR3 nucleotides read TGTGCCAGCAGCGTAGAAGGCGGTTTTAATGAAAAACTGTTTTTT.

The V and J genes are TRBV4-3 and TRBJ1-6; 8 nucleotides line up with TRBD1. J was trimmed by 8 bases and V by 2 bases; bases with no gene match: 5. Germline-derived CDR1 and CDR2 are LGHNA and YSLEER. This CDR3 region has 15 residues. This chain's CDR3 is CASSQRTGRDSPLHF. The DNA of the CDR3 is TGCGCCAGCAGCCAAAGGACAGGGAGGGATTCACCCCTCCACTTT.

As DNA, the CDR3 is TGCGCCAGCAGTCAGTCCGGACGGACAGGGGTACTCATGAACACTGAAGCTTTCTTT. It specifies CASSQSGRTGVLMNTEAFF. The chain has TRBV23-1 and TRBJ1-1; 9 bases line up with TRBD1. TRBV23-1 counts as an open reading frame of uncertain function. V lost 3 bases and J lost 0; bases outside the gene matches: 14. The CDR3 is made up of 19 amino acids.

This clonotype was observed at least ten times. This CDR3 reads CSAQDRGDSPLHF. In DNA form, the CDR3 reads TGCAGTGCCCAGGACAGGGGAGATTCACCCCTCCACTTT. The chain recombines TRBV20-1 with TRBJ1-6, with TRBD1 matching 9 bases. The CDR3 contains 13 residues. CDR1 and CDR2 (germline): DFQATT, SNEGSKA (reference sequence). V lost 6 bases and J lost 8; bases outside the gene matches: 5.

This clonotype was detected once. V usage is TRBV7-6 and J usage is TRBJ2-3; unclear D gene. The CDR3 sequence is 13 residues long. The V and J ends lost 1 base and 2 bases respectively, with 4 bases between them. Per germline, CDR1 SGHVS and CDR2 FNYEAQ. CDR3 residues: CASSLVSTDTQYF. DNA of the CDR3: TGTGCCAGCAGCTTAGTGTCCACAGATACGCAGTATTTT.

This clonotype was picked up many times. The chain is built from TRBV5-1 and TRBJ2-1; unclear D gene. Germline loops: CDR1 SGHRS, CDR2 YFSETQ. This CDR3 region has 16 residues. Trimming took 0 bases from V and 0 from J, leaving 10 bases between them. This CDR3 reads CASSLVSGSSYNEQFF. DNA of the CDR3: TGCGCCAGCAGCTTGGTATCGGGTAGCTCCTACAATGAGCAGTTCTTC.

This clonotype was picked up many times. The rearrangement links TRBV6-4 to TRBJ2-5; perhaps TRBD1 as D (6 bases). Germline V gene lookup returns CDR1 MRHNA and CDR2 SNTAGT. Trimming cost V 5 bases and J 2 bases, with 15 bases left between them. The CDR3 covers 15 residues. CDR3 protein: CASSKETGGQETQYF. CDR3 coding DNA: TGTGCCAGCAGTAAAGAGACAGGTGGGCAAGAGACCCAGTACTTC.

This clonotype was picked up one time. This CDR3 is missing its conserved last phenylalanine or tryptophan, likely due to a read error. This sequence joins TRBV12-3 or TRBV12-4 and TRBJ1-1; 7 bases map to TRBD1. V trimming: 5 bases; J trimming: 5 bases; junction bases outside the gene matches: 5. The length of the CDR3 is 13 residues. The CDR3 here is CASSVQGNTEAFL. The DNA for the CDR3 is TGTGCCAGCAGTGTACAGGGGAATACTGAAGCTTTCTTG.

This clonotype has at least ten counts. The chain links TRBV3-1 to TRBJ1-1; D uncertain. The CDR3 has 15 residues. The ends were cut back, 0 bases at V and 5 bases at J, with 13 bases in the middle. Germline CDR1 and CDR2: LGHDT and YNNKEL (reference sequence). CDR3 nucleotides: TGTGCCAGCAGCCAAGATCGCGCAGCGGGAACTGAAGCTTTCTTT. This sequence encodes CASSQDRAAGTEAFF.

This clonotype was detected a few times. The V and J genes are TRBV4-3 and TRBJ2-3; 10 bases are shared with TRBD1. V lost 2 bases to trimming and J lost 3 bases; unmatched junction nucleotides: 11. This CDR3 has 18 amino acids. From germline, CDR1 is LGHNA and CDR2 YSLEER. The CDR3 DNA follows: TGCGCCAGCAGCCAATCGATATTAGGGACAGGGGATACAGATACGCAGTATTTT. This gives the protein CASSQSILGTGDTDTQYF.

This clonotype showed up many times. The rearrangement joins TRBV6-2 or TRBV6-3 to TRBJ2-3; 7 nucleotides match TRBD1. From germline, CDR1 is MNHEY and CDR2 SVGEGT. This CDR3 is 14 amino acids long. Trimming took 2 bases from V and 2 from J; bases not matched to a gene: 1. Here the CDR3 DNA reads TGTGCCAGCAGTTACACAGGGGCCACAGATACGCAGTATTTT. It translates to CASSYTGATDTQYF.

This clonotype showed up many times. The CDR3 coding sequence is TGTGCCAGCACCCGCGGGGGACCATTAGCGGGAGGGTGGGCCAATGAGCAGTTCTTC. This encodes CASTRGGPLAGGWANEQFF. The rearrangement uses TRBV5-6 and TRBJ2-1; 11 positions match TRBD2. The CDR3 contains 19 residues. The V gene's germline CDR1 is SGHDT and CDR2 YYEEEE. V was clipped by 6 bases and J by 6 bases; unmatched bases: 20.

This clonotype was found many times. The V and J genes are TRBV5-1 and TRBJ2-7, with 7 bases identical to TRBD1. The CDR3 is 15 residues long. Germline CDR1 SGHRS, CDR2 YFSETQ. Trimming took 0 bases from V and 7 from J; bases not matched to a gene: 10. CDR3 sequence: CASSLAVGQSGEQYF. CDR3 DNA: TGCGCCAGCAGCTTGGCCGTGGGACAGTCGGGAGAGCAGTACTTC.

This clonotype was detected many times. The chain has TRBV7-2 and TRBJ1-5; D is undetermined. The germline V gene encodes CDR1 SGHTA and CDR2 FQGNSA. The CDR3 consists of 14 residues. With 0 bases removed from V and 2 bases from J, the gap between germline ends came to 5 bases. CDR3 residues: CASSLARGNQPQHF. CDR3 bases: TGTGCCAGCAGCTTAGCACGTGGCAATCAGCCCCAGCATTTT.

This clonotype has a count of ten or more. The chain recombines TRBV7-9 with TRBJ1-5; 9 bases fit TRBD1. In germline, CDR1 is SEHNR, CDR2 FQNEAQ (reference sequence). The CDR3 is made up of 14 amino acids. V shed 5 bases, J shed 13 bases, and the junction held 12 bases outside the gene matches. CDR3 DNA sequence: TGTGCCAGCAGCCCATCCCCGGGAGGACAGGGGCAGCATTTT. As protein: CASSPSPGGQGQHF.

This clonotype was detected many times. The CDR3 region is CASSARLATYNEQFF. CDR3 DNA sequence: TGTGCCAGCAGCGCAAGACTGGCCACCTACAATGAGCAGTTCTTC. The chain has TRBV11-3 and TRBJ2-1; no firm D call. CDR3 length equals 15 residues. Germline loops: CDR1 SGHNT, CDR2 YENEEA. Trimming removed 5 bases at V and 2 bases at J, with 13 bases between.

This clonotype was recorded many times. This rearrangement joins TRBV12-3 or TRBV12-4 to TRBJ1-6, with 7 bases identical to TRBD1. Trimming at V came to 5 bases and at J to 1 base, leaving 5 bases not matched to a gene. There are 16 residues in the CDR3. The CDR3 DNA reads as TGTGCCAGCAGTCTGACAGGGTTTTCCTATAATTCACCCCTCCACTTT. It encodes CASSLTGFSYNSPLHF.

Ten or more counts support this clonotype. This chain links TRBV5-4 with TRBJ1-1, with 7 bases identical to TRBD1. The junction had 18 bases not matched to a gene; V was cut back by 0 bases and J by 4 bases. Germline V gene lookup returns CDR1 SGHNT and CDR2 YYREEE (reference sequence). The CDR3 covers 19 residues. CDR3 bases: TGTGCCAGCAGCTTGGTATTGGGACAGCCTTCCCGTACCGTCACTGAAGCTTTCTTT. Encoded protein: CASSLVLGQPSRTVTEAFF.